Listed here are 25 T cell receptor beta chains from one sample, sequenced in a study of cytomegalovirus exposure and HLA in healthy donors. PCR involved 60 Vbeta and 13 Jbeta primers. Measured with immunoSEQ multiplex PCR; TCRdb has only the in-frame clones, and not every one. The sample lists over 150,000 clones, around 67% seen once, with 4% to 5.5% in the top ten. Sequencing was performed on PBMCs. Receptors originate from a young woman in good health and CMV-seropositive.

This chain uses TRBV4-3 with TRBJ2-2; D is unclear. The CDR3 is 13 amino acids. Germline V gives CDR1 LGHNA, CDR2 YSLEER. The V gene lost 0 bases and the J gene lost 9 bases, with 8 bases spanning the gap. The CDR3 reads CASSQDPGWELFF. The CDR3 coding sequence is TGCGCCAGCAGCCAAGATCCGGGTTGGGAGCTGTTTTTT.

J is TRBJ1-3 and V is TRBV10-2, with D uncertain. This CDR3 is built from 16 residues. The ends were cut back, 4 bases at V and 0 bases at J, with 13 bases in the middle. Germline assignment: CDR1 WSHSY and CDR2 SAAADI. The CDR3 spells CASSGTRAPSGNTIYF. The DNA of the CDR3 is TGCGCCAGCAGTGGGACGCGGGCACCCTCTGGAAACACCATATATTTT.

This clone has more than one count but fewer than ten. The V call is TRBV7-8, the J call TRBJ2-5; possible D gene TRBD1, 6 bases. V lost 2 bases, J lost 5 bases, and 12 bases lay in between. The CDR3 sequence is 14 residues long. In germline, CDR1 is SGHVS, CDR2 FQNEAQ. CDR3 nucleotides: TGTGCCAGCAGCTTAAAGAGAAGGGGGGAGACCCAGTACTTC. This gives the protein CASSLKRRGETQYF.

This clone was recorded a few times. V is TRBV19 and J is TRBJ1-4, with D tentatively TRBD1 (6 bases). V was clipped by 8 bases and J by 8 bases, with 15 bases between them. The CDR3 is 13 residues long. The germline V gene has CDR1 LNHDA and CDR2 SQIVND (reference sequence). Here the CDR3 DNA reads TGTGCCAGTGGTGAACAGGGTGGGGAAAAACTGTTTTTT. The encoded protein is CASGEQGGEKLFF.

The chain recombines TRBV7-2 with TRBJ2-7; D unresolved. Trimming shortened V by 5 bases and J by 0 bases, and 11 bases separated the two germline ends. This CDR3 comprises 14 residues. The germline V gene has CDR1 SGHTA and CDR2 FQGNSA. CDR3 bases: TGTGCCAGCAGCCAGTCCCGTTCCTCCTACGAGCAGTACTTC. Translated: CASSQSRSSYEQYF.

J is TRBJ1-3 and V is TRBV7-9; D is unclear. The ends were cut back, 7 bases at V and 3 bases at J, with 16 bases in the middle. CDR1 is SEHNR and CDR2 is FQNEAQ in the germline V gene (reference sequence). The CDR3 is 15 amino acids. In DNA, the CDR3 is TGTGCCAGCAACCGGGGATCGGTCGATGGAAACACCATATATTTT. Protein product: CASNRGSVDGNTIYF.

In nucleotides, the CDR3 is TGCGCCAGCAGCCACACCCCCGCCCAGGGAGGGCAAACAGATACGCAGTATTTT. Protein: CASSHTPAQGGQTDTQYF. The chain employs TRBV4-1 and TRBJ2-3; 7 bases are shared with TRBD2. This CDR3 has 18 amino acids. Germline trimming cut 3 bases from V and 3 bases from J; bases unmatched to any gene: 15. Per germline, CDR1 MGHRA and CDR2 YSYEKL.

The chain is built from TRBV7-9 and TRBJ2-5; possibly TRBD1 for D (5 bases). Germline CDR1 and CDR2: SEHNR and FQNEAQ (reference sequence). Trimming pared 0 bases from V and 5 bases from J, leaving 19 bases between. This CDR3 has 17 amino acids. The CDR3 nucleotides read TGTGCCAGCAGCTTAGCGATGTCGTTCAGGGTCAGGGAGACCCAGTACTTC. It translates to CASSLAMSFRVRETQYF.

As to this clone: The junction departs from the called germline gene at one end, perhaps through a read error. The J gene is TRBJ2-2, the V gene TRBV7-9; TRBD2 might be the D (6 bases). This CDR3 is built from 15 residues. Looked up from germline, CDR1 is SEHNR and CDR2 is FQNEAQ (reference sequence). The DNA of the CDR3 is TGTGCCAGCAGCTTACGGAGGGAGAGGTCCGGGGAACTGTTTTTT. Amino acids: CASSLRRERSGELFF. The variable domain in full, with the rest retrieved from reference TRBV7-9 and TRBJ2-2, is DTGVSQNPRHKITKRGQNVTFRCDPISEHNRLYWYRQTLGQGPEFLTYFQNEAQLEKSRLLSDRFSAERPKGSFSTLEIQRTEQGDSAMYLCASSLRRERSGELFFGEGSRLTVL.

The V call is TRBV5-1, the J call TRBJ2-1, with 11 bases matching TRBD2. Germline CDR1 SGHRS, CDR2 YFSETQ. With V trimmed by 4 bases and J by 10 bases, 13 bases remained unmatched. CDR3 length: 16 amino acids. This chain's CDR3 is CASSLRTASGRSEQFF. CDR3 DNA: TGCGCCAGCAGCCTCCGGACGGCTAGCGGGAGGTCGGAGCAGTTCTTC.

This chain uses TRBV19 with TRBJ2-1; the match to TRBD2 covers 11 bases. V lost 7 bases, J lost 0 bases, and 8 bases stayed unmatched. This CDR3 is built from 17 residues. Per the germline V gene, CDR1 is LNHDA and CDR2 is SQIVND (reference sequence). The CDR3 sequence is CASTPLAGGTSYNEQFF. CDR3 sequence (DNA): TGTGCCAGTACCCCCCTAGCGGGGGGAACCTCCTACAATGAGCAGTTCTTC.

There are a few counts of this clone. CDR3 sequence: CASSYEYTGLYGYTF. CDR3 nucleotide sequence: TGTGCCAGCAGTTACGAGTATACCGGACTTTATGGCTACACCTTC. The chain has TRBV6-6 and TRBJ1-2; D is uncertain. The CDR3 is 15 residues long. Trimming shortened V by 2 bases and J by 5 bases, and 15 bases separated the two germline ends. Germline-derived CDR1 and CDR2 are MNHNY and SVGAGI (reference sequence).

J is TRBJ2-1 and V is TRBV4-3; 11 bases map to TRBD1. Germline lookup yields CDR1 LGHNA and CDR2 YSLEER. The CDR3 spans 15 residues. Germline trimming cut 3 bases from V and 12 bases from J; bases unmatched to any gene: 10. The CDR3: CASSHGGTGGLGQFF. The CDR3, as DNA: TGCGCCAGCAGCCACGGGGGGACAGGGGGGCTAGGGCAGTTCTTC.

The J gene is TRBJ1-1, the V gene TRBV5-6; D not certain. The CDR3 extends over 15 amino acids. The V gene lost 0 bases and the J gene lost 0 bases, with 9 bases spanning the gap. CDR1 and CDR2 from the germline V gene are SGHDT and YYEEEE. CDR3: CASSLGQVMNTEAFF. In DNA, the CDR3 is TGTGCCAGCAGCTTGGGACAAGTCATGAACACTGAAGCTTTCTTT.

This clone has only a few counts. The CDR3 DNA reads TGTGCCAGTTCACTGCGGACAGGGTATACCTACGAGCAGTACTTC. Protein product: CASSLRTGYTYEQYF. The chain has TRBV19 and TRBJ2-7; TRBD1 matches at 8 bases. This CDR3 region has 15 residues. Trimming took 8 bases from V and 2 from J; bases not matched to a gene: 11. Germline CDR1 LNHDA, CDR2 SQIVND (reference sequence).

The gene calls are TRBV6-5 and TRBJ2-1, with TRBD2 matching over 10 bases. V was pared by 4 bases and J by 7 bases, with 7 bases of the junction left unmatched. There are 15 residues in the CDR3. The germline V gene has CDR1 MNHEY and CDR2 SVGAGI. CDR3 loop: CASSFSGGAWNEQFF. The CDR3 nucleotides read TGTGCCAGCAGTTTCAGCGGGGGGGCCTGGAATGAGCAGTTCTTC.

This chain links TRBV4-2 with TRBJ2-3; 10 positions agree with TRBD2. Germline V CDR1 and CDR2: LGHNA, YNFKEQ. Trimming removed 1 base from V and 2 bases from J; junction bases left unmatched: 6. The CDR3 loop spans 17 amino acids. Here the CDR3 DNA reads TGTGCCAGCAGCCAAGTCCTAGCGGGAGCGCTCACAGATACGCAGTATTTT. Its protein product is CASSQVLAGALTDTQYF.

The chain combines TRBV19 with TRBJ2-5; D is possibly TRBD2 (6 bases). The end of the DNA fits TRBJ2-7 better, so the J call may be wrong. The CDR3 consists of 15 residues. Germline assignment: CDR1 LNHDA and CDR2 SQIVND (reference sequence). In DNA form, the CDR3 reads TGTGCCAGTAGTATAGTTGGGAGGAGCTCCTACGAGCAGTACTTC. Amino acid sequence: CASSIVGRSSYEQYF.

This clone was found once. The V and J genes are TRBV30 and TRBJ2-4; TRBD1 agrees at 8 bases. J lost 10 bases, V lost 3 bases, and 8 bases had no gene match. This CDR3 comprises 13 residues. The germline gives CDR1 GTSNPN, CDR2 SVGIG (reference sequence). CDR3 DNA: TGTGCCTGGAGAGTCCAGGGGGCTTGGATTCAGTACTTC. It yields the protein CAWRVQGAWIQYF.

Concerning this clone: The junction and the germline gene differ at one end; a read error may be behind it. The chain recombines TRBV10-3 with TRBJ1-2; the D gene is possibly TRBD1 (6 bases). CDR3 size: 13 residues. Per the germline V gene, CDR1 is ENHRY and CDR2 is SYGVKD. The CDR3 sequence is CTISETNRDGYTF. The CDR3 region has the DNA TGTACCATCAGTGAGACTAACAGGGATGGCTACACCTTC.

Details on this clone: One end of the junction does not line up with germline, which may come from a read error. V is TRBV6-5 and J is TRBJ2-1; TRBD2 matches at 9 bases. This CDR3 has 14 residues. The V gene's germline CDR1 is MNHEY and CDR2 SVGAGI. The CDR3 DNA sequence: TGTGCCAGCAGCCGGACTAGCGATTACAATGGGCAGTTCTTC. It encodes CASSRTSDYNGQFF.

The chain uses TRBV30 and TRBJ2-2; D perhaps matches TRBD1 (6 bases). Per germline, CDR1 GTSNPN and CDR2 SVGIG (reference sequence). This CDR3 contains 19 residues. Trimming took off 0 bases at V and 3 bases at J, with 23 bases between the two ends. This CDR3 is CAWSVNPQGIFRHTGELFF. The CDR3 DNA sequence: TGTGCCTGGAGTGTAAACCCGCAGGGGATTTTTCGACACACCGGGGAGCTGTTTTTT.

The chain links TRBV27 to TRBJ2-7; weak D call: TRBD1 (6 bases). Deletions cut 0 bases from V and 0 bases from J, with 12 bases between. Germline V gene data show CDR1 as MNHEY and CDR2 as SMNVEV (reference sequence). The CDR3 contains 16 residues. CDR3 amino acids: CASSLSGTQSSYEQYF. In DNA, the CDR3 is TGTGCCAGCAGTTTATCCGGGACACAAAGCTCCTACGAGCAGTACTTC.

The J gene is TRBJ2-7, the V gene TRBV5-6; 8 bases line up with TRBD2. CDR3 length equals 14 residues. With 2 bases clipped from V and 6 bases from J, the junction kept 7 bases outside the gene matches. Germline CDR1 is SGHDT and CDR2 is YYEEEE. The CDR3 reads CASSFGTSNGEQYF. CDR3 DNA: TGTGCCAGCAGCTTCGGGACTAGTAACGGCGAGCAGTACTTC.

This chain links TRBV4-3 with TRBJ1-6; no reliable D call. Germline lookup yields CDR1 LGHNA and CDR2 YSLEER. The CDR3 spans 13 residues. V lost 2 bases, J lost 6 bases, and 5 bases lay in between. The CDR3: CASSQLFNSPLHF. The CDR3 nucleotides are TGCGCCAGCAGCCAATTATTTAATTCACCCCTCCACTTT.